This T cell receptor beta chain was found in a study of cytomegalovirus exposure and HLA in healthy donors. Across the study: In a previous analysis, 117 million unique TCR beta sequences were found from roughly 180 million T cells.

Study-level points and caveats: TCR beta V- and J-gene trimming was later associated with a missense DCLRE1C variant. Previously analyzed data showed that most TCR beta V segments were productive at a frequency of about 87% or about 30%.

The donors comprised healthy bone marrow donors. The CDR3 loop spans 14 amino acids. Germline-derived CDR1 and CDR2 are MNHEY and SVGAGI. Trimming pared 0 bases from V and 4 bases from J, leaving 7 bases between. Primers: 60 Vbeta forward and 13 Jbeta reverse. Generated by immunoSEQ multiplex PCR, the TCRdb table keeps only in-frame clones and is missing some. The table has about 150,000 clones, over 70% seen once. For this clone: Its antigen is currently unknown.

This sequence joins TRBV6-5 and TRBJ2-1; D gene ambiguous. The clonotype comes from a woman aged 25 to 39 in good health and CMV-seronegative. Sequenced: PBMCs. CDR3 residues: CASSYSPNYNEQFF. The CDR3 nucleotides read TGTGCCAGCAGTTACTCCCCCAATTACAATGAGCAGTTCTTC.